These T cell receptor beta chains were read from a single sample in a study of follicular helper T cells after annual influenza vaccination. Profiled with immunoSEQ multiplex PCR; TCRdb holds only in-frame clones, not every one. The sample includes about 10,000 clones, roughly 80% of them seen just once. The starting material was CXCR5+ CD38- circulating T follicular helper cells from blood, obtained 7 days after influenza vaccination. These receptors all stem from an adult who received the influenza vaccine. Both conserved end residues are part of each CDR3. The D gene is left open where the match is weak. Only part of the rows carry a size: once, few, many, or a class if the clone is expanded.

v_gene	abundance	j_gene	len	d_gene	CDR3nt	CDR3aa
TRBV4-1	NA	TRBJ2-3	18	TRBD2	TGCGCCAGCAGCCAGGTCGGGTGGACTAGCGGGTATCCAGATACGCAGTATTTT	CASSQVGWTSGYPDTQYF
TRBV7-9	NA	TRBJ1-3	16	NA	TGTGCCAGCAGCTTCTCCCCAGGGTACTCTGGAAACACCATATATTTT	CASSFSPGYSGNTIYF
TRBV27	NA	TRBJ1-1	15	TRBD1	TGTGCCAGCCGGACAGGGTCAGTTGAAAACACTGAAGCTTTCTTT	CASRTGSVENTEAFF
TRBV6-1	NA	TRBJ1-2	13	TRBD1	TGTGCCAGCAGGGACAGGGGTCGCTATGGCTACACCTTC	CASRDRGRYGYTF
TRBV30	NA	TRBJ1-4	14	NA	TGTGCCTGGAGACTGTCAGCGGGGGGTGAAAAACTGTTTTTT	CAWRLSAGGEKLFF
TRBV5-1	NA	TRBJ2-2	16	NA	TGCGCCAGCAGCTTGGAACACGAAGCCTACACCGGGGAGCTGTTTTTT	CASSLEHEAYTGELFF
TRBV4-3	NA	TRBJ2-7	15	NA	TGCGCCAGCAGCCAACAAATCGGGACAACCTACGAGCAGTACTTC	CASSQQIGTTYEQYF
TRBV30	NA	TRBJ2-7	14	NA	TGTGCCTGGAGTAGTGGGGTGGATGGCTACGAGCAGTACTTC	CAWSSGVDGYEQYF
TRBV7-7	NA	TRBJ1-1	13	NA	TGTGCCAGCAGCCTAGGGCCTCAGGCTGAAGCTTTCTTT	CASSLGPQAEAFF
TRBV20-1	NA	TRBJ2-1	11	NA	TGCAGTGCCGACCGGGACAATGAGCAGTTCTTC	CSADRDNEQFF
TRBV18	NA	TRBJ2-7	14	TRBD1	TGTGCCAGCTCACCATCAGGGGGCTCCTACGAGCAGTACTTC	CASSPSGGSYEQYF
TRBV20-1	NA	TRBJ1-2	11	NA	TGCAGTGCTAGAGTGAGACATGGCTACACCTTC	CSARVRHGYTF
TRBV7-2	NA	TRBJ2-7	13	NA	TGTGCCAGCAGCTTAGCCTGGGGGAACGAGCAGTACTTC	CASSLAWGNEQYF
TRBV7-2	NA	TRBJ2-7	14	TRBD2	TGTGCCAGCAGCTTAGCTGGGGGGGTATACGAGCAGTACTTC	CASSLAGGVYEQYF
TRBV7-7	NA	TRBJ2-5	13	NA	TGTGCCAGCAGCTCGGGACGGCAAGAGACCCAGTACTTC	CASSSGRQETQYF
TRBV23-1	NA	TRBJ1-6	16	NA	TGCGCCAGCAGTCAATCAAACGGGGATGATGATTCACCCCTCCACTTT	CASSQSNGDDDSPLHF
TRBV18	NA	TRBJ1-4	13	NA	TGTGCCAGCTCACGATCCGACAATGAAAAACTGTTTTTT	CASSRSDNEKLFF
TRBV10-3	NA	TRBJ1-3	14	TRBD1	TGTGCCATCAAGAAGGGGGCTGATGGAAACACCATATATTTT	CAIKKGADGNTIYF
TRBV19	NA	TRBJ1-3	17	NA	TGTGCCAGTAGTATAACAACCCCGGGTTTCGGTGGAAACACCATATATTTT	CASSITTPGFGGNTIYF
TRBV7-2	once	TRBJ2-6	13	NA	TGTGCCAGCAGCTTAGACGGGGCCAACGTCCTGACTTTC	CASSLDGANVLTF
TRBV10-3	NA	TRBJ2-3	14	TRBD2	TGTGCCATCAGCCTAGGACTAGCCACAGATACGCAGTATTTT	CAISLGLATDTQYF
TRBV25-1	NA	TRBJ2-1	15	NA	TGTGCCAGCAGTAACTTAAACCGGGACCCCAATGAGCAGTTCTTC	CASSNLNRDPNEQFF
TRBV18	NA	TRBJ1-1	14	TRBD1	TGTGCCAGCTCACCAGGTTTCGGACAGGCGGAGGCTTTCTTT	CASSPGFGQAEAFF
TRBV10-3	NA	TRBJ1-2	16	NA	TGTGCCATCAGTGGGGCCAGCGACAGGCTAAACTATGGCTACACCTTC	CAISGASDRLNYGYTF
TRBV4-3	NA	TRBJ1-1	16	TRBD1	TGCGCCAGCAGCCAAACACAGGGGGCGGTGAACACTGAAGCTTTCTTT	CASSQTQGAVNTEAFF
TRBV10-2	NA	TRBJ2-7	15	TRBD2	TGCGCCAGCAGTGAAGTCGCGGGGGGGTACTACGAGCAGTACTTC	CASSEVAGGYYEQYF
TRBV25-1	NA	TRBJ1-1	13	NA	TGTGCCAGCGAACGACTCGACCGCGCTGAAGCTTTCTTT	CASERLDRAEAFF
TRBV28	NA	TRBJ2-7	14	TRBD1	TGTGCCAGCAGGGCGGGCACAGGGGATTACGAGCAGTACTTC	CASRAGTGDYEQYF
TRBV6-6	NA	TRBJ2-7	10	NA	TGTGCCACCCGGAGGGACGAGCAGTACTTC	CATRRDEQYF
TRBV6-5	NA	TRBJ2-3	15	TRBD2	TGTGCCAGCAGTTTACGGGGGGGATTCACAGATACGCAGTATTTT	CASSLRGGFTDTQYF
TRBV19	NA	TRBJ2-7	16	NA	TGTGCCAGTAGTAGGGCAGGGGAAGGGAGCCTCGAGGGGCAGTACTTC	CASSRAGEGSLEGQYF
TRBV7-8	NA	TRBJ2-7	15	NA	TGTGCCAGCAGCGAGGTCAGACAGGTCCGGTACGAGCAGTACTTC	CASSEVRQVRYEQYF
TRBV11-2	once	TRBJ1-3	16	NA	TGTGCCAGCAGCTTAGGCTTGGTGAGCTCTGGAAACACCATATATTTT	CASSLGLVSSGNTIYF
TRBV6-5	NA	TRBJ1-6	14	NA	TGTGCCAGCAGTACCCAGGCAGGGTATTCACCCCTCCACTTT	CASSTQAGYSPLHF
TRBV27	few	TRBJ2-2	15	NA	TGTGCCAGCAGTTTGGGGATCAGCGACACCGGGGAGCTGTTTTTT	CASSLGISDTGELFF
TRBV6-6	once	TRBJ2-3	16	TRBD2	TGTGCCAGCAGCCCGGATTACGGGGGGGCAACAGATACGCAGTATTTT	CASSPDYGGATDTQYF
TRBV5-8	NA	TRBJ1-2	14	NA	TGTGCCAGCAGCTTGCAGGGTCTAGGCTATGGCTACACCTTC	CASSLQGLGYGYTF
TRBV25-1	NA	TRBJ1-1	13	NA	TGTGCCAGCAGCGCACAGCGGGACACTGAAGCTTTCTTT	CASSAQRDTEAFF
TRBV2	NA	TRBJ2-6	16	NA	TGTGCCAGCCTCTGGTCGGTGAGCTCTGGGGCCAACGTCCTGACTTTC	CASLWSVSSGANVLTF
TRBV2	once	TRBJ1-1	14	NA	TGTGCCAGCAGTGTCGGGGGAGAGGACACTGAAGCTTTCTTT	CASSVGGEDTEAFF
TRBV6-1	once	TRBJ2-7	15	NA	TGTGCCAGCAGTGAAGCCCCGGGGGTTGCCTACGAGCAGTACTTC	CASSEAPGVAYEQYF
TRBV7-2	NA	TRBJ1-3	14	NA	TGTGCCAGCAGAGCCAGGGAAGAGGGAAACACCATATATTTT	CASRAREEGNTIYF
TRBV6-1	NA	TRBJ1-4	15	NA	TGTGCCAGCAGTGAAAGGGGTTGGGGGAATGAAAAACTGTTTTTT	CASSERGWGNEKLFF
TRBV7-2	NA	TRBJ2-1	17	NA	TGTGCCAGCAGCCCTTGGGAGAGCGGACCGGCGGGGAATGAGCAGTTCTTC	CASSPWESGPAGNEQFF
TRBV11-2	NA	TRBJ1-1	13	NA	TGTGCCAGCACCTCCGAACTAAGGACTGAAGCTTTCTTT	CASTSELRTEAFF
TRBV7-8	once	TRBJ1-2	14	NA	TGTGCCAGCAGCTTGAGGATAGAGAACTATGGCTACACCTTC	CASSLRIENYGYTF
TRBV14	NA	TRBJ1-2	13	NA	TGTGCCAGCAGCCAGGGGGCCCAGTATGGCTACACCTTC	CASSQGAQYGYTF
TRBV10-2	NA	TRBJ2-1	16	NA	TGCGCCAGCAGTGATCCCCGCTTTGCGATCTACAATGAGCAGTTCTTC	CASSDPRFAIYNEQFF
TRBV11-2	NA	TRBJ2-3	14	NA	TGTGCCTCTGGGGGCGGGGATGTCACAGATACGCAGTATTTT	CASGGGDVTDTQYF
TRBV7-2	once	TRBJ2-7	15	NA	TGTGCCAGCAGCCACACCCACGACAGTTACTACGAGCAGTACTTC	CASSHTHDSYYEQYF
TRBV5-1	NA	TRBJ2-3	15	TRBD2	TGCGCCAGCAGTTTAGCGGGGGGGAGAGGAGATACGCAGTATTTT	CASSLAGGRGDTQYF
TRBV2	NA	TRBJ2-1	19	TRBD1	TGTGCCAGCAGACCGCCGGGACAGGGTGTTGGTAGGTCCTACAATGAGCAGTTCTTC	CASRPPGQGVGRSYNEQFF